Below are 14 T cell receptor beta chains sequenced from a single sample in a study of blood T cell repertoires in COVID-19. The data were produced by immunoSEQ multiplex PCR, yet TCRdb's version contains in-frame clones alone and is incomplete. The sample includes 50,000 or so clones, 70% to 85% of them seen just once. Sequenced input: peripheral blood. The receptor set was obtained from a man aged 80 or over with COVID-19, enrolled during active disease.

V usage is TRBV6-2 or TRBV6-3 and J usage is TRBJ1-1, with D maybe TRBD1 (5 bases). The ends were cut back, 0 bases at V and 4 bases at J, with 12 bases in the middle. This CDR3 spans 15 amino acids. Germline V gene sequence: CDR1 MNHEY, CDR2 SVGEGT. This CDR3 reads CASSYSMRGGTEAFF. For the CDR3, the DNA is TGTGCCAGCAGTTACTCGATGAGGGGAGGCACTGAAGCTTTCTTT.

The rearrangement joins TRBV2 to TRBJ1-6; TRBD1 matches 9 bases. CDR3 length equals 15 residues. CDR1 and CDR2 from the germline V gene are SNHLY and FYNNEI. The V gene end was trimmed by 7 bases and the J gene end by 7 bases; junction bases not matched to a gene: 8. The CDR3 nucleotides read TGTGCCAGCATAGTACAGGGGGCCGCAAATTCACCCCTCCACTTT. Encoded protein: CASIVQGAANSPLHF.

A remark on this clone: Germline and junction disagree at one end, which may indicate a read error. The sample holds other DNA sequences that translate to the same CDR3. The rearrangement joins TRBV13 to TRBJ2-7, with 7 bases matching TRBD1. Germline values: CDR1 PRHDT, CDR2 FYEKMQ (reference sequence). The CDR3 extends over 14 amino acids. CDR3 DNA: TGTGCCAGCAGCCCTAGACAGGGTTCCTACGAGCAATACTTC. Translated: CASSPRQGSYEQYF.

J is TRBJ1-1 and V is TRBV6-5; D not resolved. The CDR3 totals 12 residues. V lost 5 bases to trimming and J lost 10 bases, with 14 bases between them. Germline V lookup: CDR1 MNHEY, CDR2 SVGAGI. The CDR3 is CASSPHGVAAFF. CDR3 DNA: TGTGCCAGCAGTCCCCACGGGGTGGCAGCTTTCTTT.

The chain employs TRBV7-2 and TRBJ1-1; 7 bases line up with TRBD1. Germline CDR1 and CDR2: SGHTA and FQGNSA. J lost 5 bases, V lost 1 base, and 4 bases had no gene match. The CDR3 loop spans 14 amino acids. CDR3 DNA sequence: TGTGCCAGCAGCTTAGACAGGGGCAGGACTGAAGCTTTCTTT. Encoded protein: CASSLDRGRTEAFF.

The chain recombines TRBV24-1 with TRBJ2-1, with 9 positions matching TRBD2. The CDR3 has 15 amino acids. J was trimmed by 7 bases and V by 4 bases; bases with no gene match: 7. Germline loops: CDR1 KGHDR, CDR2 SFDVKD. CDR3 coding DNA: TGTGCCACCAGTGAGATAGCGGGAGAGAAGAATGAGCAGTTCTTC. Translating it yields CATSEIAGEKNEQFF.

The chain employs TRBV19 and TRBJ1-5; 7 positions match TRBD1. Trimming removed 10 bases from V and 2 bases from J; junction bases left unmatched: 8. The CDR3 is 14 residues long. The germline gives CDR1 LNHDA, CDR2 SQIVND (reference sequence). The CDR3 DNA sequence: TGTGCCACTCGACAGGGACTGGGCAATCAGCCCCAGCATTTT. Translated: CATRQGLGNQPQHF.

V is TRBV19 and J is TRBJ2-3; TRBD2 aligns across 9 bases. Germline-derived CDR1 and CDR2 are LNHDA and SQIVND (reference sequence). The ends lost 5 bases at V and 0 bases at J; junction bases unmatched: 6. The CDR3 extends over 16 amino acids. The CDR3 DNA reads TGTGCCAGTAGTTGGGCGGGAGGGCGGAGCACAGATACGCAGTATTTT. Protein product: CASSWAGGRSTDTQYF.

The chain combines TRBV9 with TRBJ1-5; D unresolved. From germline, CDR1 is SGDLS and CDR2 YYNGEE. V was pared by 0 bases and J by 3 bases, with 7 bases between. CDR3 length: 14 amino acids. CDR3 residues: CASSVGQANQPQHF. CDR3 nucleotide sequence: TGTGCCAGCAGCGTAGGGCAGGCCAATCAGCCCCAGCATTTT.

This clone appeared a few times. This chain uses TRBV5-1 with TRBJ1-3; possibly TRBD1 for D (6 bases). The CDR3 extends over 13 amino acids. Trimming took off 4 bases at V and 6 bases at J, with 11 bases between the two ends. Germline V lookup: CDR1 SGHRS, CDR2 YFSETQ. CDR3 in DNA: TGCGCCAGCAGCCCCGACAGGTTAAACACCATATATTTT. Translation: CASSPDRLNTIYF. The complete variable domain, with remaining parts taken from reference TRBV5-1 and TRBJ1-3, reads KAGVTQTPRYLIKTRGQQVTLSCSPISGHRSVSWYQQTPGQGLQFLFEYFSETQRNKGNFPGRFSGRQFSNSRSEMNVSTLELGDSALYLCASSPDRLNTIYFGEGSWLTVV.

This chain connects TRBV7-2 to TRBJ2-7, with a tentative D call TRBD1 (6 bases). Germline V lookup: CDR1 SGHTA, CDR2 FQGNSA. The CDR3 is 15 residues long. V was clipped by 4 bases and J by 2 bases, with 15 bases between them. CDR3 DNA sequence: TGTGCCAGCAGCTCCTTTGCGACAGGAACCTACGAGCAGTACTTC. It encodes CASSSFATGTYEQYF. The whole variable domain, remainder taken from reference TRBV7-2 and TRBJ2-7, is GAGVSQSPSNKVTEKGKDVELRCDPISGHTALYWYRQSLGQGLEFLIYFQGNSAPDKSGLPSDRFSAERTGGSVSTLTIQRTQQEDSAVYLCASSSFATGTYEQYFGPGTRLTVT.

The chain links TRBV7-6 to TRBJ1-4; D not certain. The CDR3 has 16 amino acids. V lost 2 bases and J 4 bases, leaving 14 bases between the germline ends. Germline CDR1 SGHVS, CDR2 FNYEAQ. CDR3 sequence reads: CASSLSMGIGNEKLFF. CDR3 nucleotide sequence: TGTGCCAGCAGCTTATCTATGGGCATCGGTAATGAAAAACTGTTTTTT.

This clone has more than one count but fewer than ten. The CDR3 spells CASSYGAGNSPLHF. CDR3 DNA: TGTGCCAGCAGTTACGGGGCCGGCAATTCACCCCTCCACTTT. This chain joins TRBV6-6 and TRBJ1-6, with D tentatively TRBD1 (5 bases). Trimming cost V 2 bases and J 7 bases, with 9 bases left between them. This CDR3 comprises 14 residues. CDR1 and CDR2 from the germline V gene are MNHNY and SVGAGI (reference sequence).

A few counts support this clone. V and J are TRBV30 and TRBJ1-6, with a tentative D call TRBD1 (5 bases). This CDR3 contains 12 residues. V lost 0 bases and J 9 bases, leaving 6 bases between the germline ends. Germline V lookup: CDR1 GTSNPN, CDR2 SVGIG (reference sequence). CDR3 nucleotide sequence: TGTGCCTGGAGTGTCAGGGTTTCACCCCTCCACTTT. This gives the protein CAWSVRVSPLHF.